This T cell receptor beta chain comes out of a study of cytomegalovirus exposure and HLA in healthy donors. Regarding the study as a whole: The finding came from a later analysis; first-cohort TCR clusters tended to co-occur in the roughly 110 validation repertoires. Some TCR beta chains (over 150 of them) were listed as cytomegalovirus-associated.

About this clone itself: Its matching antigen is unknown.

Sequencing used immunoSEQ multiplex PCR; TCRdb keeps in-frame clones, though not all of them. This sample has about 38,000 clones, with over 85% found just once. CDR3 size: 15 residues. V was clipped by 0 bases and J by 4 bases, with 13 bases between them. Germline CDR1 and CDR2: SGHRS and YFSETQ. The rearrangement joins TRBV5-1 to TRBJ1-2; D possibly corresponds to TRBD1 (5 bases). The clonotype originates from a man aged 18 to 29 in good health and CMV-seronegative. The specimen was PBMCs. The CDR3 sequence is CASSLGGVGGYGYTF. CDR3 DNA sequence: TGCGCCAGCAGCTTGGGGGGCGTGGGAGGCTATGGCTACACCTTC.